This T cell receptor (beta chain) appears in the sequencing data of a study of T cell responses to AZD1222 COVID-19 vaccine. The data were produced by immunoSEQ multiplex PCR, yet TCRdb's version contains in-frame clones alone and is incomplete. Here the sample spans 120,000 to 150,000 clones, 88% being singletons. Study-wide results and limits: Regions 160-218 and 743-854 held dominance among vaccine-associated CD4 TCRs, which spanned spike.

Turning to this clone: Its antigen is still unknown.

Second doses that came at about 4 or about 12 weeks were put together. The sample in question was peripheral blood, obtained 28 days after the second AZD1222 dose. The clonotype was recovered from an adult who received the AZD1222 COVID-19 vaccine.

The CDR3 nucleotides are TGTGCCAGCAGTTTATGGGGCGCGGACATTCAGTACTTC. Its protein product is CASSLWGADIQYF. This chain uses TRBV12-3 or TRBV12-4 with TRBJ2-4, with D maybe TRBD1 (5 bases). V was pared by 2 bases and J by 8 bases, with 10 bases between. The CDR3 is made up of 13 amino acids.